The 7 T cell receptor beta chains presented below share a single source sample, sequenced in a study of blood T cells in healthy people across ages. A sample-barcoded 5' primer and a J-beta primer mix were used in a second PCR of about 6 to 11 cycles. Each CDR3 protein is one row after TCRdb ran MiXCR on the 5' RACE reads. The sample includes around 1.1 million distinct CDR3 sequences, more than 30% seen only once; the top ten take around 12%. The sequenced sample was blood. The receptors originated from a young man in good health.

The gene calls are TRBV4-3 and TRBJ1-1, with D maybe TRBD1 (6 bases). Germline CDR1 is LGHNA and CDR2 is YSLEER. Trimming removed 1 base at V and 2 bases at J, with 14 bases between. The CDR3 extends over 16 amino acids. CDR3 DNA: TGCGCCAGCAGCCAAGGCGTGGGACAAATTAACACTGAAGCTTTCTTT. Translated, it gives CASSQGVGQINTEAFF.

The chain uses TRBV9 and TRBJ2-3; tentatively, D is TRBD2 (6 bases). Germline V lookup: CDR1 SGDLS, CDR2 YYNGEE. The length of the CDR3 is 16 residues. The germline V and J ends were trimmed by 3 bases and 2 bases, with 16 bases remaining between them. CDR3: CASSASSGTLTDTQYF. CDR3 DNA: TGTGCCAGCAGCGCTTCCTCGGGGACTCTCACAGATACGCAGTATTTT. The full variable domain, completed using reference TRBV9 and TRBJ2-3, is DSGVTQTPKHLITATGQRVTLRCSPRSGDLSVYWYQQSLDQGLQFLIQYYNGEERAKGNILERFSAQQFPDLHSELNLSSLELGDSALYFCASSASSGTLTDTQYFGPGTRLTVL.

The chain uses TRBV5-1 and TRBJ2-3, with TRBD2 matching over 8 bases. CDR3 length: 14 amino acids. Germline trimming cut 0 bases from V and 5 bases from J; bases unmatched to any gene: 2. In germline, CDR1 is SGHRS, CDR2 YFSETQ. CDR3 residues: CASSLDLAGDTQYF. As DNA, the CDR3 is TGCGCCAGCAGCTTGGATCTAGCGGGAGATACGCAGTATTTT. The full variable domain, in which reference TRBV5-1 and TRBJ2-3 provide the parts outside the CDR3, is KAGVTQTPRYLIKTRGQQVTLSCSPISGHRSVSWYQQTPGQGLQFLFEYFSETQRNKGNFPGRFSGRQFSNSRSEMNVSTLELGDSALYLCASSLDLAGDTQYFGPGTRLTVL.

J is TRBJ2-3 and V is TRBV7-9, with D unclear. CDR3 length: 14 amino acids. The germline V gene has CDR1 SEHNR and CDR2 FQNEAQ (reference sequence). Trimming pared 5 bases from V and 0 bases from J, leaving 9 bases between. This CDR3 is CASSPSTSTDTQYF. The CDR3 DNA is TGTGCCAGCAGCCCCTCAACTAGCACAGATACGCAGTATTTT. The complete variable domain, with remaining parts taken from reference TRBV7-9 and TRBJ2-3, reads DTGVSQNPRHKITKRGQNVTFRCDPISEHNRLYWYRQTLGQGPEFLTYFQNEAQLEKSRLLSDRFSAERPKGSFSTLEIQRTEQGDSAMYLCASSPSTSTDTQYFGPGTRLTVL.

The CDR3 reads CASSPKGGNTEAFF. CDR3 bases: TGTGCCAGCTCCCCCAAGGGGGGTAACACTGAAGCTTTCTTT. This chain connects TRBV6-6 to TRBJ1-1, with a weak D call TRBD1 (6 bases). The germline V and J ends were trimmed by 8 bases and 2 bases, with 15 bases remaining between them. Germline V gene data show CDR1 as MNHNY and CDR2 as SVGAGI (reference sequence). The CDR3 contains 14 residues.

The CDR3, as DNA: TGCGCCACCGGGACAGGTTTACCTGCGAACACCGGGGAGCTGTTTTTT. Residues: CATGTGLPANTGELFF. This sequence joins TRBV5-1 and TRBJ2-2; 8 nucleotides line up with TRBD1. Trimming at V came to 9 bases and at J to 0 bases, leaving 10 bases not matched to a gene. Germline CDR1 is SGHRS and CDR2 is YFSETQ. The CDR3 covers 16 residues.

This clonotype was detected only a few times. The rearrangement links TRBV20-1 to TRBJ1-4; 7 bases match TRBD1. This CDR3 is built from 14 residues. CDR1 is DFQATT and CDR2 is SNEGSKA in the germline V gene (reference sequence). V dropped 0 bases and J dropped 5; count of bases not matched to a gene: 3. Here the CDR3 DNA reads TGCAGTGCTAGAGAGCAGGGGGGGAATGAAAAACTGTTTTTT. Its protein product is CSAREQGGNEKLFF.